These 8 T cell receptor beta chains originate from one sample sequenced in a study of T cell responses to AZD1222 COVID-19 vaccine. Generated by immunoSEQ multiplex PCR, the TCRdb table keeps only in-frame clones and is missing some. The data show about 170,000 clones, about nine tenths seen once. Here the sequenced sample was peripheral blood, taken on day 0 of AZD1222 vaccination. These receptors came from an adult in good health.

The genes are TRBV18 and TRBJ1-5, with D possibly TRBD1 on 6 matching bases. Germline assignment: CDR1 KGHSH and CDR2 LQKENI. This CDR3 is 14 amino acids long. Trimming cost V 4 bases and J 4 bases, with 11 bases left between them. This CDR3 reads CASSLDRRNQPQHF. The CDR3 bases are TGTGCCAGCTCACTCGACAGGCGAAATCAGCCCCAGCATTTT.

This clone was observed a handful of times. An end of the junction does not agree with germline; a read error may underlie this. V is TRBV7-7 and J is TRBJ1-5, with 9 nucleotides matching TRBD1. Germline V lookup: CDR1 SSHAT, CDR2 FNYEAQ (reference sequence). The CDR3 spans 17 residues. Here the CDR3 DNA reads TGTGCTAGCAGCGACGGGACAGGGACGTATAGCAATCAGCCCCAGCATTTT. Residues: CASSDGTGTYSNQPQHF.

In regard to this clone: This same CDR3 is encoded by further DNA sequences in the sample. CDR3 sequence reads: CASSAGQVSNQPQHF. The CDR3 DNA reads TGTGCCAGCAGCGCGGGACAGGTTAGCAATCAGCCCCAGCATTTT. The V call is TRBV9, the J call TRBJ1-5; 8 nucleotides agree with TRBD1. Germline V CDR1 and CDR2: SGDLS, YYNGEE. V was clipped by 3 bases and J by 0 bases; unmatched bases: 2. The CDR3 totals 15 residues. The entire variable domain, with the rest obtained from reference TRBV9 and TRBJ1-5, is as follows: DSGVTQTPKHLITATGQRVTLRCSPRSGDLSVYWYQQSLDQGLQFLIQYYNGEERAKGNILERFSAQQFPDLHSELNLSSLELGDSALYFCASSAGQVSNQPQHFGDGTRLSIL.

The J gene is TRBJ1-1, the V gene TRBV29-1; 8 bases fit TRBD1. The germline V gene has CDR1 SQVTM and CDR2 ANQGSEA. The CDR3 is made up of 13 amino acids. V gave up 7 bases and J gave up 3 bases; unmatched junction bases: 7. CDR3 loop: CSAKDRADTEAFF. The DNA for the CDR3 is TGCAGCGCTAAGGACAGGGCTGACACTGAAGCTTTCTTT.

This clone appeared a single time. The rearrangement links TRBV5-1 to TRBJ2-7; 12 nucleotides agree with TRBD2. CDR1 is SGHRS, CDR2 YFSETQ, per germline. This CDR3 region has 16 residues. J was trimmed by 6 bases and V by 0 bases; bases with no gene match: 7. CDR3 sequence: CASSLGPSGRAGEQYF. Here the CDR3 DNA reads TGCGCCAGCAGCTTGGGGCCTAGCGGGAGGGCCGGCGAGCAGTACTTC.

Concerning this clone itself: Other DNA sequences in this specimen translate into the identical CDR3. The chain links TRBV3-1 (or the pseudogene TRBV3-2) to TRBJ2-5; D perhaps matches TRBD2 (5 bases). The germline V gene has CDR1 LGHDT and CDR2 YNNKEL (reference sequence). Deletions cut 1 base from V and 2 bases from J, with 5 bases between. The length of the CDR3 is 13 residues. The CDR3: CASSQAGQETQYF. The CDR3 region has the DNA TGTGCCAGCAGCCAAGCGGGGCAAGAGACCCAGTACTTC.

The chain has TRBV6-5 and TRBJ2-2; 8 bases match TRBD1. The CDR3 runs to 16 residues. Germline V CDR1 and CDR2: MNHEY, SVGAGI. Unmatched junction bases numbered 5, after V lost 3 bases and J lost 2 bases. The CDR3 reads CASSYQGQVNTGELFF. The CDR3, as DNA: TGTGCCAGCAGTTATCAGGGACAGGTTAACACCGGGGAGCTGTTTTTT.

The chain employs TRBV15 and TRBJ1-1; 7 positions match TRBD1. Trimming cost V 0 bases and J 7 bases; bases outside gene matches: 8. The CDR3 is 15 residues long. Germline loops: CDR1 LNHNV, CDR2 YYDKDF (reference sequence). CDR3 in amino acids: CATSRDLRGHDEAFF. CDR3 nucleotides: TGTGCCACCAGCAGAGATCTAAGGGGGCATGATGAAGCTTTCTTT.